These T cell receptor beta chains were read from a single sample in a study of identical twins. TCRdb processed the 5' RACE reads anew with MiXCR; each CDR3 protein has one entry. The table has approximately 620,000 distinct CDR3 sequences, 8% to 9% seen once. This sample was also put to use in a study of yellow fever vaccine responses in identical twins.

The sample comprised PBMCs. Source of these receptors: a woman between 18 and 29 years old in good health. The CDR3 runs from the conserved cysteine through the conserved F or W. A D gene is named only where the DNA matches it firmly. Size is omitted from some rows. Given values are once, few, many or a class for expanded clones.

j_call clone_size v_call d_call cdr3_aa cdr3_nt
TRBJ2-7 many TRBV4-3 TRBD2 CASATSPYYEQYF TGCGCCAGCGCGACTAGCCCATACTACGAGCAGTACTTC
TRBJ2-3 few TRBV11-2 TRBD2 CASSLLTSGSWGPDTQYF TGTGCCAGCAGCTTACTAACTAGCGGGAGTTGGGGCCCAGATACGCAGTATTTT
TRBJ2-5 many TRBV28 NA CASSSLGETQYF TGTGCCAGCAGTTCCCTGGGGGAGACCCAGTACTTC
TRBJ2-2 NA TRBV7-6 NA CASSQYSGNTGELFF TGTGCCAGCAGCCAATATAGCGGTAACACCGGGGAGCTGTTTTTT
TRBJ2-1 few TRBV7-2 TRBD1 CASSSYRQGRGEQFF TGTGCCAGCAGCTCCTATCGACAGGGGCGGGGTGAGCAGTTCTTC
TRBJ1-4 NA TRBV6-1 TRBD1 CASGQGAFPTNEKLFF TGTGCCAGCGGACAGGGGGCATTCCCAACTAATGAAAAACTGTTTTTT
TRBJ2-1 NA TRBV3-1 TRBD2 CASSQEGVGGGVEGLDSYNEQFF TGTGCCAGCAGCCAGGAGGGGGTTGGCGGGGGGGTGGAGGGTCTAGACTCCTACAATGAGCAGTTCTTC
TRBJ1-1 NA TRBV6-1 NA CASREGGSVTEAFF TGTGCCAGCAGGGAGGGGGGGAGTGTTACTGAAGCTTTCTTT
TRBJ2-7 NA TRBV20-1 TRBD2 CSATGTSGDRAYEQYF TGCAGTGCTACCGGGACTAGCGGGGATCGGGCCTACGAGCAGTACTTC
TRBJ2-7 NA TRBV5-6 TRBD1 CASSRRGQGAREQYF TGTGCCAGCAGCCGCAGGGGGCAGGGGGCGCGCGAGCAGTACTTC
TRBJ2-7 few TRBV3-1 TRBD1 CASSQATGGNEQYF TGTGCCAGCAGCCAAGCGACAGGGGGCAACGAGCAGTACTTC
TRBJ2-4 NA TRBV10-1 TRBD2 CASSESGAGGPGNIQYF TGCGCCAGCAGTGAGTCGGGAGCGGGAGGGCCTGGAAACATTCAGTACTTC
TRBJ2-3 few TRBV6-1 TRBD2 CASRLAGNTDTQYF TGTGCCAGCAGGCTAGCGGGGAACACAGATACGCAGTATTTT
TRBJ2-3 NA TRBV12-3/TRBV12-4 NA CASKPKRDTQYF TGTGCCAGCAAACCGAAGCGGGATACGCAGTATTTT
TRBJ1-2 few TRBV18 NA CASSPQEKGGYTF TGTGCCAGCTCACCGCAGGAAAAGGGTGGCTACACCTTC
TRBJ1-1 many TRBV12-3/TRBV12-4 NA CASSFYSAEAFF TGTGCCAGCAGTTTCTATTCCGCTGAAGCTTTCTTT
TRBJ2-2 NA TRBV6-2/TRBV6-3 TRBD2 CASVGFRREANSGELFF TGTGCCAGCGTGGGTTTCCGGCGGGAGGCCAACTCCGGGGAGCTGTTTTTT
TRBJ2-1 many TRBV5-1 NA CASSLGGDNSYNEQFF TGCGCCAGCAGCTTGGGCGGGGACAACTCCTACAATGAGCAGTTCTTC
TRBJ1-5 few TRBV4-2 NA CASSQFLGQGNQPQHF TGTGCCAGCAGCCAATTCTTGGGGCAGGGCAATCAGCCCCAGCATTTT
TRBJ1-4 few TRBV2 NA CASRDTYRAMNEKLFF TGTGCCAGCAGAGACACGTACCGGGCTATGAATGAAAAACTGTTTTTT
TRBJ1-1 NA TRBV5-1 NA CASSVWGTEAFF TGCGCCAGCAGCGTTTGGGGCACTGAAGCTTTCTTT
TRBJ1-2 few TRBV3-1 NA CASSQGGRIGSNYGYTF TGTGCCAGCAGCCAAGGAGGGAGGATAGGGTCGAACTATGGCTACACCTTC
TRBJ1-2 NA TRBV15 NA CATSTRSGYGYTF TGTGCCACCAGCACGCGATCGGGCTATGGCTACACCTTC
TRBJ1-1 many TRBV12-3/TRBV12-4 NA CASTRDDRGAFF TGTGCCAGCACCCGGGACGACCGGGGCGCTTTCTTT
TRBJ2-7 NA TRBV7-2 TRBD2 CASSFWTSGRAYEQYF TGTGCCAGCAGCTTCTGGACTAGCGGGAGGGCCTACGAGCAGTACTTC
TRBJ1-2 NA TRBV6-1 NA CAGRTASTFYGYTF TGTGCCGGGAGGACAGCATCCACCTTCTATGGCTACACCTTC
TRBJ1-4 NA TRBV11-2 TRBD1 CASSLTRDRGEKLFF TGTGCCAGCAGCCTCACGCGGGACAGAGGGGAAAAACTGTTTTTT
TRBJ2-1 few TRBV14 NA CASSQDWRYDYNEQFF TGTGCCAGCAGCCAAGATTGGAGGTACGACTACAATGAGCAGTTCTTC
TRBJ1-5 many TRBV12-3/TRBV12-4 NA CASTHGLSGQPQHF TGTGCCAGCACCCATGGACTCTCTGGGCAGCCCCAGCATTTT
TRBJ2-2 many TRBV12-3/TRBV12-4 TRBD1 CASSRTGGTGELFF TGTGCCAGCAGTAGGACAGGGGGCACCGGGGAGCTGTTTTTT
TRBJ2-3 few TRBV27 TRBD2 CASSSGTSGRPGVSTDTQYF TGTGCCAGCAGTTCCGGGACTAGCGGGAGGCCCGGAGTTAGCACAGATACGCAGTATTTT
TRBJ2-1 few TRBV4-2 TRBD2 CASSQAPGLAGGYNEQFF TGTGCCAGCAGCCAAGCCCCGGGACTAGCGGGAGGGTACAATGAGCAGTTCTTC
TRBJ2-7 NA TRBV7-2 NA CASSRLGFTAYEQYF TGTGCCAGCAGCCGTCTAGGGTTCACCGCCTACGAGCAGTACTTC
TRBJ2-1 many TRBV6-2/TRBV6-3 TRBD2 CASSYSDQLAGGPEVVNEQFF TGTGCCAGCAGTTACTCCGACCAACTAGCGGGAGGGCCAGAGGTTGTGAATGAGCAGTTCTTC
TRBJ2-3 NA TRBV6-5 NA CASSYAWTSTDTQYF TGTGCCAGCAGTTACGCTTGGACGAGCACAGATACGCAGTATTTT
TRBJ2-3 NA TRBV7-6 NA CASSLGSSLPDTQYF TGTGCCAGCAGCTTAGGTTCCAGTCTCCCAGATACGCAGTATTTT
TRBJ2-7 few TRBV2 NA CASSRDREYEQYF TGTGCCAGCAGTCGGGATCGCGAGTACGAGCAGTACTTC
TRBJ2-2 NA TRBV20-1 NA CSARTGLANTGELFF TGCAGTGCTAGAACGGGACTTGCGAACACCGGGGAGCTGTTTTTT
TRBJ2-3 few TRBV9 TRBD2 CASSAGGTGTVADTQYF TGTGCCAGCAGCGCGGGAGGGACCGGCACCGTCGCAGATACGCAGTATTTT
TRBJ2-1 NA TRBV29-1 TRBD2 CSVDTSGRANEQFF TGCAGCGTTGATACTAGCGGGAGGGCCAATGAGCAGTTCTTC
TRBJ2-5 NA TRBV3-1 NA CASSLPQGSETQYF TGTGCCAGCAGCCTCCCCCAGGGATCAGAGACCCAGTACTTC
TRBJ2-5 few TRBV12-3/TRBV12-4 NA CASIGGRNQETQYF TGTGCCAGCATTGGAGGGAGAAACCAAGAGACCCAGTACTTC
TRBJ1-2 many TRBV6-5 NA CASSYRTPRGTHYGYTF TGTGCCAGCAGTTACCGGACCCCACGGGGCACCCACTATGGCTACACCTTC
TRBJ1-1 NA TRBV10-3 NA CAISDDMGMNTEAFF TGTGCCATCAGTGATGATATGGGGATGAACACTGAAGCTTTCTTT
TRBJ2-7 NA TRBV5-6 TRBD1 CASSRDRGLSYEQYF TGTGCCAGCAGTCGGGACAGGGGGCTCTCCTACGAGCAGTACTTC
TRBJ2-3 NA TRBV13 NA CASSSRLSPSTDTQYF TGTGCCAGCAGCTCTAGACTATCTCCGAGCACAGATACGCAGTATTTT
TRBJ2-1 NA TRBV20-1 TRBD2 CSARAAGGPHHEQFF TGCAGTGCTAGAGCGGCGGGAGGGCCTCACCATGAGCAGTTCTTC
TRBJ2-3 NA TRBV5-4 NA CASRERAGSTDTQYF TGTGCCAGCAGAGAGCGGGCCGGTAGCACAGATACGCAGTATTTT
TRBJ2-1 few TRBV4-2 TRBD2 CASSQVASGGDIKGNEQFF TGTGCCAGCAGCCAAGTAGCTAGCGGGGGGGATATAAAGGGCAATGAGCAGTTCTTC
TRBJ2-7 few TRBV12-3/TRBV12-4 NA CASSPQPTLDSTYEQYF TGTGCCAGCAGTCCACAACCAACACTGGACAGTACCTACGAGCAGTACTTC
TRBJ1-2 NA TRBV6-1 NA CASAGGDYHGYTF TGTGCCAGTGCGGGCGGGGATTATCATGGCTACACCTTC
TRBJ2-1 NA TRBV19 NA CASVADSSYNEQFF TGTGCCAGCGTAGCGGACAGCTCCTACAATGAGCAGTTCTTC
TRBJ2-7 many TRBV15 NA CATSPSTRGGIEQYF TGTGCCACCAGCCCTTCGACCCGGGGAGGTATAGAGCAGTACTTC
TRBJ2-7 many TRBV29-1 NA CSVDSYPGSYEQYF TGCAGCGTTGATTCATACCCGGGGAGCTACGAGCAGTACTTC